These 6 T cell receptor beta chains share one sample of origin, sequenced in a study of T cells in Graves' hyperthyroidism and ophthalmopathy. RNA transcripts provided the source from which TCR beta CDR3 regions were amplified. Researchers ran a first-round RT-PCR on the TCR CDR3 using the HTBI primer set. In TCRdb, the multiplex PCR reads were re-called with MiXCR into one record per CDR3 protein. There are hundreds of thousands of distinct CDR3 sequences in the sample; 15% to 20% occur only once, and about half lies in the top ten. Sequencing was carried out using blood. The receptors were gathered from a man in his forties or fifties with Graves' ophthalmopathy.

In this sample, this clonotype turned up many times. This chain links TRBV30 with TRBJ2-1, with unresolved D. The CDR3 is 13 amino acids. The germline CDR1 and CDR2 sequences are GTSNPN and SVGIG (reference sequence). The V and J ends lost 0 bases and 9 bases respectively, with 12 bases between them. DNA of the CDR3: TGTGCCTGGAGTGTCAAGCCGGCTGGTGAGCAGTTCTTC. This translates into CAWSVKPAGEQFF.

This clonotype was detected ten times or more. The J gene is TRBJ1-2, the V gene TRBV10-3; D perhaps matches TRBD1 (5 bases). Germline V gives CDR1 ENHRY, CDR2 SYGVKD. This CDR3 spans 13 amino acids. V was pared by 7 bases and J by 4 bases, with 13 bases between. For the CDR3, the DNA is TGTGCCATCAACGGGCAGGGCCTCTATGGCTACACCTTC. This codes for CAINGQGLYGYTF.

This clonotype has just a few counts. The gene calls are TRBV10-3 and TRBJ1-3; 7 bases match TRBD1. The CDR3 extends over 15 amino acids. Germline V lookup: CDR1 ENHRY, CDR2 SYGVKD. V gave up 6 bases and J gave up 0 bases; unmatched junction bases: 5. DNA for the CDR3: TGTGCCATCAGAGAGGACAGGAGCTCTGGAAACACCATATATTTT. Translated, it gives CAIREDRSSGNTIYF.

This clonotype has just a few counts. Here the CDR3 reads CSARDGGGVMNTEAFF. CDR3 bases: TGCAGTGCTAGAGACGGGGGAGGGGTAATGAACACTGAAGCTTTCTTT. This chain uses TRBV20-1 with TRBJ1-1; a weak D match, TRBD1 (5 bases). V shed 0 bases and J shed 0 bases, with 14 bases lying between them. Germline V lookup: CDR1 DFQATT, CDR2 SNEGSKA (reference sequence). This CDR3 has 16 amino acids.

This clonotype was counted a few times. The genes are TRBV3-1 and TRBJ1-1, with a possible D match to TRBD1 (5 bases). Trimming left V 4 bases short and J 5 bases short, with 20 bases between. CDR1 and CDR2 from the germline V gene are LGHDT and YNNKEL (reference sequence). CDR3 length: 16 residues. The CDR3 loop reads CASSPQSGGRRTEAFF. The CDR3 DNA reads TGTGCCAGCAGCCCCCAATCGGGGGGGAGGAGGACTGAAGCTTTCTTT.

This chain connects TRBV9 to TRBJ2-4; D may be TRBD1 (6 bases). The CDR3 contains 15 residues. The germline V gene has CDR1 SGDLS and CDR2 YYNGEE. The V gene lost 0 bases and the J gene lost 6 bases, with 13 bases spanning the gap. DNA for the CDR3: TGTGCCAGCAGCGTAGCCGGTACAGGGTTAAACATTCAGTACTTC. Amino acids: CASSVAGTGLNIQYF.